These 29 T cell receptor beta chains were all obtained from the same sample, sequenced in a study of shared clonotypes between healthy human individuals (TCRdb year 2020). Library generation was performed with the immunoSEQ multiplex PCR assay. TCRdb took this table from immuneACCESS and kept in-frame rearrangements with V and J called. Such tables lack part of the clones; where checked against another copy, unresolved V genes explain under half of the gap, and the rest is unexplained. The sample includes around 980,000 clones, with about four fifths observed a single time. The top ten clones comprise 0.5% to 0.65% of the sample. The sample was memory CD4+ T cells from PBMCs. The cell subset or site label, read with the paper, signifies: CD45RA-negative fraction. All receptors come from a man aged 18-30 years in good health. Some clones in this sample may be carry-over from other donors' samples.

The V gene is TRBV5-6, the J gene TRBJ2-1, with 10 nucleotides matching TRBD2. The germline V gene has CDR1 SGHDT and CDR2 YYEEEE. This CDR3 is built from 15 residues. The trim removed 2 bases at V and 5 bases at J, leaving 4 bases unmatched. The DNA for the CDR3 is TGTGCCAGCAGCTTTGTTAGCGGGAGGAACAATGAGCAGTTCTTC. Translation gives CASSFVSGRNNEQFF.

Comments on this clone: This CDR3 is also generated by other DNA sequences in the sample. J is TRBJ2-2 and V is TRBV5-4, with D perhaps being TRBD1 or TRBD2 (5 bases each). Trimming cost V 4 bases and J 5 bases, with 9 bases left between them. The CDR3 is 13 residues long. Germline V gene lookup returns CDR1 SGHNT and CDR2 YYREEE (reference sequence). The CDR3 reads CASSLGGTGELFF. Written as DNA, the CDR3 is TGTGCCAGCAGCCTTGGGGGAACCGGGGAGCTGTTTTTT.

As for this clone: The junction shows a germline mismatch at one end, possibly a read error. This chain connects TRBV7-2 to TRBJ1-5; D is unclear. Germline CDR1 reads SGHTA; CDR2 reads FQGNSA. The CDR3 runs 13 residues. The CDR3 DNA reads as TGTGTCAGCAGCCGAGGGTTTAATCAGCCCCAGCATTTT. It is translated as CVSSRGFNQPQHF.

The sample holds one count of this clone. The chain joins TRBV28 to TRBJ1-1; D is possibly TRBD1 (6 bases). The CDR3 extends over 15 amino acids. Germline assignment: CDR1 MDHEN and CDR2 SYDVKM. V was clipped by 8 bases and J by 0 bases, with 16 bases between them. The CDR3 DNA follows: TGTGCCAGCCGGGGTTCGGCAGGGGTGAACACTGAAGCTTTCTTT. It specifies CASRGSAGVNTEAFF. Full variable domain (outside the CDR3, taken from reference TRBV28 and TRBJ1-1): DVKVTQSSRYLVKRTGEKVFLECVQDMDHENMFWYRQDPGLGLRLIYFSYDVKMKEKGDIPEGYSVSREKKERFSLILESASTNQTSMYLCASRGSAGVNTEAFFGQGTRLTVV.

The chain combines TRBV21-1 with TRBJ1-2; TRBD1 is the table's D call, not checked against the DNA. TRBV21-1 constitutes a pseudogene. The CDR3 totals 14 residues. The CDR3 spells CASSSNRSNYGYTF. DNA for the CDR3: TGTGCCAGCAGTTCGAACAGGTCGAACTATGGCTACACCTTC.

The chain is built from TRBV28 and TRBJ1-2; D gene ambiguous. Germline V lookup: CDR1 MDHEN, CDR2 SYDVKM. The CDR3 contains 14 residues. The V end lost 4 bases, the J end lost 8 bases, and 17 bases lay between the germline ends. The CDR3, as DNA: TGTGCCAGCAGTTCCCCTCAAGGGATCGGGGGCTACACCTTC. It specifies CASSSPQGIGGYTF.

This chain joins TRBV28 and TRBJ1-3; D unresolved. Germline V lookup: CDR1 MDHEN, CDR2 SYDVKM. CDR3 size: 14 residues. Trimming stripped 6 bases from V and 3 bases from J, with 12 bases between. This chain's CDR3 is CASRIIGGGNTIYF. In DNA form, the CDR3 reads TGTGCCAGCAGGATAATAGGCGGTGGAAACACCATATATTTT.

The rearrangement joins TRBV15 to TRBJ2-3; D perhaps matches TRBD2 (5 bases). Germline V gene data show CDR1 as LNHNV and CDR2 as YYDKDF (reference sequence). The CDR3 has 14 residues. Trimming cost V 3 bases and J 1 base, with 8 bases left between them. This chain's CDR3 is CATSSLRGTDTQYF. CDR3 nucleotides: TGTGCCACCAGCAGCCTGAGGGGCACAGATACGCAGTATTTT. Based on the CDR3 plus reference TRBV15 and TRBJ2-3, the full variable domain is DAMVIQNPRYQVTQFGKPVTLSCSQTLNHNVMYWYQQKSSQAPKLLFHYYDKDFNNEADTPDNFQSRRPNTSFCFLDIRSPGLGDTAMYLCATSSLRGTDTQYFGPGTRLTVL.

The CDR3 is CASRRTSGSDEQYF. CDR3 in DNA: TGTGCCAGCAGGAGGACTAGCGGGAGTGATGAGCAGTACTTC. V and J are TRBV6-5 and TRBJ2-7, with 13 bases that match TRBD2. Germline V gene sequence: CDR1 MNHEY, CDR2 SVGAGI. The CDR3 covers 14 residues. V lost 6 bases, J lost 7 bases, and 6 bases stayed unmatched.

CDR3 nucleotide sequence: TGTGCCAGCAGCCAGACAGGGGCGGGTTCACCCCTCCACTTT. Its translation is CASSQTGAGSPLHF. The chain recombines TRBV5-6 with TRBJ1-6; 8 bases map to TRBD1. Trimming cost V 4 bases and J 9 bases; bases outside gene matches: 6. Germline CDR1 SGHDT, CDR2 YYEEEE. The CDR3 is made up of 14 amino acids.

The chain joins TRBV7-5 to TRBJ1-3. TRBV7-5 is described as a pseudogene. CDR3 length: 15 amino acids. CDR3 nucleotide sequence: TGTGTCAGAAGCTTATTCCCGTTTTCTGGAAACACCATATATTTT. Its translation: CVRSLFPFSGNTIYF.

CDR3 bases: TGTGCCAGCTCACCACTCGGGAAGGCTGAAGCTTTCTTT. Amino acid sequence: CASSPLGKAEAFF. The V gene is TRBV18, the J gene TRBJ1-1; D is uncertain. V lost 1 base to trimming and J lost 6 bases, with 9 bases between them. The CDR3 sequence is 13 residues long. CDR1 and CDR2 from the germline V gene are KGHSH and LQKENI.

This clone was observed a handful of times. This chain joins TRBV4-2 and TRBJ1-2; weak D call: TRBD1 (5 bases). Between the trimmed V and J ends, which lost 2 bases and 6 bases, there was a span of 13 bases. This CDR3 has 14 residues. Germline lookup yields CDR1 LGHNA and CDR2 YNFKEQ. The CDR3: CASSQRQGVDGYTF. The CDR3 DNA is TGTGCCAGCAGCCAACGGCAGGGAGTGGATGGCTACACCTTC.

This chain connects TRBV9 to TRBJ2-7, with TRBD2 as a possible D gene (5 bases). CDR1 and CDR2 from the germline V gene are SGDLS and YYNGEE. Trimming removed 2 bases at V and 2 bases at J, with 11 bases between. The CDR3 loop spans 14 amino acids. The CDR3 sequence: CASSVGGLTYEQYF. CDR3 DNA sequence: TGTGCCAGCAGCGTCGGAGGACTGACCTACGAGCAGTACTTC.

This chain uses TRBV10-3 with TRBJ2-3; tentatively, D is TRBD1 or TRBD2 (5 bases each). Trimming removed 11 bases from V and 2 bases from J, with 17 bases in between. The CDR3 length is 14 residues. Germline CDR1 reads ENHRY; CDR2 reads SYGVKD. CDR3 coding DNA: TGTGCCGCCGACCGTGGGGACGCCACAGATACGCAGTATTTT. Its translation: CAADRGDATDTQYF.

The chain uses TRBV7-2 and TRBJ2-7; D possibly uses TRBD1 or TRBD2 (6 bases each). Germline CDR1 is SGHTA and CDR2 is FQGNSA. The V end was cut by 3 bases, the J end by 7 bases, with 13 bases between. This CDR3 has 13 amino acids. The CDR3 protein is CASSLGGLTEQYF. The CDR3, as DNA: TGTGCCAGCAGCTTGGGGGGCTTGACTGAGCAGTACTTC.

J is TRBJ1-3 and V is TRBV2; D might be TRBD1 (6 bases). Germline CDR1 reads SNHLY; CDR2 reads FYNNEI. Trimming stripped 9 bases from V and 0 bases from J, with 9 bases between. This CDR3 is 13 amino acids long. CDR3 in DNA: TGTGCCAGAGGACAGACCTCTGGAAACACCATATATTTT. Its translation: CARGQTSGNTIYF.

The V gene is TRBV7-2, the J gene TRBJ2-7, with 11 bases fitting TRBD1. This CDR3 contains 15 residues. V lost 5 bases and J lost 3; bases outside the gene matches: 6. Germline-derived CDR1 and CDR2 are SGHTA and FQGNSA. Here the CDR3 DNA reads TGTGCCAGCAGCATCGACGGGACAGGGGGCTACGAGCAGTACTTC. It is translated as CASSIDGTGGYEQYF.

V gene TRBV6-4 combines with J gene TRBJ2-7; 7 nucleotides agree with TRBD1. CDR3 length: 19 amino acids. V was pared by 0 bases and J by 7 bases, with 21 bases of the junction left unmatched. The V gene's germline CDR1 is MRHNA and CDR2 SNTAGT. The CDR3 nucleotides are TGTGCCAGCAGTGACTCAGGAAGGCTCCTAAGGGGGCCTTTTCGGGAGCAGTACTTC. Residues: CASSDSGRLLRGPFREQYF.

DNA of the CDR3: TGCGCCAGCAGCTTGATGGGGGTACTATCCTACGAGCAGTACTTC. Encoded protein: CASSLMGVLSYEQYF. The chain is built from TRBV5-1 and TRBJ2-7; either TRBD1 or TRBD2 may supply D (5 bases each). V lost 1 base and J lost 1, with 12 bases in between. This CDR3 has 15 residues. CDR1 SGHRS and CDR2 YFSETQ come from the germline V gene.

The chain uses TRBV11-3 and TRBJ2-1, with D perhaps given as TRBD1 or TRBD2 (5 bases each). The V gene's germline CDR1 is SGHNT and CDR2 YENEEA. V dropped 0 bases and J dropped 1 base, with 13 bases sitting between them. The CDR3 contains 17 residues. The CDR3 sequence: CASSLDVWGSSYNEQFF. In nucleotides, the CDR3 is TGTGCCAGCAGCTTAGATGTTTGGGGGAGTTCCTACAATGAGCAGTTCTTC.

The chain uses TRBV6-5 and TRBJ1-1; D remains ambiguous. Trimming stripped 6 bases from V and 7 bases from J, with 9 bases between. The V gene's germline CDR1 is MNHEY and CDR2 SVGAGI. The CDR3 loop spans 11 amino acids. The CDR3 DNA reads TGTGCCAGCAGGGATTGGGGTGAAGCTTTCTTT. As protein: CASRDWGEAFF.

Concerning this clone itself: The sample contains more than one DNA sequence encoding this CDR3. For the CDR3, the DNA is TGTGCCAGCTCACCACCAGGGTCTGGGGCCAACGTCCTGACTTTC. Translation: CASSPPGSGANVLTF. The chain combines TRBV18 with TRBJ2-6; no clear D gene. The CDR3 runs to 15 residues. Trimming stripped 0 bases from V and 1 base from J, with 4 bases between. Germline V gene sequence: CDR1 KGHSH, CDR2 LQKENI.

V usage is TRBV5-6 and J usage is TRBJ1-2; TRBD1 is a possible D gene (6 bases). Deletions cut 4 bases from V and 2 bases from J, with 9 bases between. Germline V CDR1 and CDR2: SGHDT, YYEEEE. There are 13 residues in the CDR3. The CDR3: CASSPGVNYGYTF. CDR3 sequence (DNA): TGTGCCAGCAGCCCAGGGGTCAACTATGGCTACACCTTC.

This chain's CDR3 is CASSPGGGELFF. CDR3 nucleotide sequence: TGTGCCAGCAGCCCTGGGGGCGGGGAGCTGTTTTTT. The V and J genes are TRBV5-6 and TRBJ2-2; either TRBD1 or TRBD2 may supply D (5 bases each). The CDR3 is made up of 12 amino acids. Germline CDR1 SGHDT, CDR2 YYEEEE. The V gene lost 4 bases and the J gene lost 7 bases, with 8 bases spanning the gap.

This clone was counted a few times. The chain recombines TRBV11-2 with TRBJ2-2, with 9 bases that match TRBD2. The CDR3 sequence is 16 residues long. Germline V CDR1 and CDR2: SGHAT, FQNNGV. V shed 1 base, J shed 8 bases, and the junction held 8 bases outside the gene matches. The CDR3 DNA is TGTGCCAGCAGCTTAGTGATGGGACTAGCAACGGGGGAGCTGTTTTTT. It is translated as CASSLVMGLATGELFF.

J is TRBJ2-7 and V is TRBV5-1, with 11 bases lining up with TRBD1. Unmatched junction bases numbered 4, after V lost 0 bases and J lost 5 bases. CDR1 and CDR2 from the germline V gene are SGHRS and YFSETQ. The CDR3 has 15 residues. This chain's CDR3 is CASSLDGDRGDEQYF. Written as DNA, the CDR3 is TGCGCCAGCAGCTTGGACGGGGACAGGGGGGACGAGCAGTACTTC.

This chain joins TRBV6-6 and TRBJ1-1, with TRBD1 matching over 7 bases. The CDR3 has 16 residues. The germline CDR1 and CDR2 sequences are MNHNY and SVGAGI (reference sequence). V lost 0 bases and J lost 5; bases outside the gene matches: 9. This CDR3 reads CASSYSQGQGGTEAFF. The CDR3, as DNA: TGTGCCAGCAGTTACTCCCAGGGGCAGGGGGGGACTGAAGCTTTCTTT.

The chain uses TRBV7-9 and TRBJ2-3; TRBD2 aligns across 8 bases. After removal of 5 bases from V and 0 bases from J, the junction contained 7 bases not matched to a gene. The CDR3 covers 16 residues. Germline CDR1 SEHNR, CDR2 FQNEAQ (reference sequence). Written as DNA, the CDR3 is TGTGCCAGCAGCCGTCTAAGCGGGAGAAGCACAGATACGCAGTATTTT. Its translation: CASSRLSGRSTDTQYF.